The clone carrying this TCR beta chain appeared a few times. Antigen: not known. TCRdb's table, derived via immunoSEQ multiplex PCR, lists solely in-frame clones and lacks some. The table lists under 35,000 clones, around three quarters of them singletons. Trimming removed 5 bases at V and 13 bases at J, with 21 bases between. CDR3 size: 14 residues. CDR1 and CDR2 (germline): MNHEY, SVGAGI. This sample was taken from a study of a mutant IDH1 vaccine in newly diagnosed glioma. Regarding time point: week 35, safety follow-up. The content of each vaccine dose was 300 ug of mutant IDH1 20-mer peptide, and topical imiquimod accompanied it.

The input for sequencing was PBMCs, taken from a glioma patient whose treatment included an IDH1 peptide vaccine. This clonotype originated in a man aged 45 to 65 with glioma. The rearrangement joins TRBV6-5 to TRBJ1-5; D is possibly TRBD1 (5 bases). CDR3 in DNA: TGTGCCAGCAGTAAAACAAGGGACCGTGATGTGCAGCATTTT. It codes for CASSKTRDRDVQHF.